This TCR beta chain was sequenced for a study of tumour-infiltrating T cells in Burkitt lymphoma. About the study: The Burkitt lymphoma cohort spanned all epidemiological subtypes. Overall and progression-free survival were predicted by productive clonality.

Findings and limits, study-wide: Several public clonotypes were shared across many Burkitt lymphoma patients.

The CDR3 has 13 amino acids. Germline V gene sequence: CDR1 SGHRS, CDR2 YFSETQ. V lost 0 bases and J lost 0, with 3 bases in between. Assay: immunoSEQ multiplex PCR; the TCRdb copy retains only in-frame clones and omits some. This table holds tens of thousands of clones, less than 35% found once. As regards this clone: Its matching antigen is unknown.

The clonotype was recovered from a human donor with Burkitt lymphoma. Sequenced sample: tumor tissue. The chain recombines TRBV5-1 with TRBJ1-2; D remains unclear. CDR3 bases: TGCGCCAGCAGCTTGGACCCTAACTATGGCTACACCTTC. Amino acid sequence: CASSLDPNYGYTF.